This T cell receptor beta chain came from a study of memory CD4+ T cells and cytomegalovirus serostatus. On the study more broadly: This sample comes from healthy Belgian adults, 9 CMV seropositive, under 25 seronegative. Broader study findings: Of approximately 150 reported CMV TCRbeta sequences, around 62 were found in memory CD4+ repertoires.

Measured with immunoSEQ multiplex PCR; TCRdb has only the in-frame clones, and not every one. There are about 59,000 clones in the sample; roughly three quarters occur only once, and around 1.1% lies in the top ten. Worth noting for this clone: Its target is unknown.

The sort gate was single viable CD3+CD4+CD8-CD45RO+ cells for memory CD4+ T cells. Serum IgG to CMV pp150, pp28, p38 and p52 defined serostatus. The sample taken for sequencing was memory CD4+ T cells from blood. This clonotype originated in an adult in good health and CMV-seronegative.

The CDR3 DNA reads as TGTGCCAGCAGCCCTGGGACAGACTCCTACGAGCAGTACTTC. This translates into CASSPGTDSYEQYF. The rearrangement joins TRBV7-3 to TRBJ2-7; 7 bases align to TRBD1. V lost 5 bases, J lost 0 bases, and 4 bases stayed unmatched. CDR1 is SGHTA, CDR2 FQGTGA, per germline. The CDR3 has 14 residues. Variable domain in full (rest from reference TRBV7-3 and TRBJ2-7): GAGVSQTPSNKVTEKGKYVELRCDPISGHTALYWYRQSLGQGPEFLIYFQGTGAADDSGLPNDRFFAVRPEGSVSTLKIQRTERGDSAVYLCASSPGTDSYEQYFGPGTRLTVT.